The 9 T cell receptor beta chains below come from one sample, sequenced in a study of T-cell reconstitution after alpha-beta-depleted transplantation in children. The library targeted TCRbeta and was prepared with unique molecular identifiers. MiXCR, applied by TCRdb to the PCR reads, yields one record per CDR3 protein. The sample contains 600,000 to 800,000 distinct CDR3 sequences, approximately 14% of which appear only once. Sequenced here: PBMCs, sampled before TCRalphabeta/CD19-depleted stem cell transplant. Source of these receptors: a girl aged 2-10 years with congenital amegakaryocytic thrombocytopenia, due to receive a stem cell transplant.

This clonotype was seen many times. This rearrangement joins TRBV20-1 to TRBJ2-1; D is undetermined. Germline CDR1 is DFQATT and CDR2 is SNEGSKA (reference sequence). CDR3 size: 14 residues. V shed 2 bases and J shed 1 base, with 9 bases lying between them. The chain's CDR3 is CSARQAQSYNEQFF. Here the CDR3 DNA reads TGCAGTGCTAGACAGGCTCAATCCTACAATGAGCAGTTCTTC.

J is TRBJ2-7 and V is TRBV29-1, with 8 bases that match TRBD2. The CDR3 contains 15 residues. The V gene end was trimmed by 6 bases and the J gene end by 4 bases; junction bases not matched to a gene: 14. CDR1 SQVTM and CDR2 ANQGSEA come from the germline V gene. This CDR3 reads CSVRAGESASYEQYF. The CDR3 DNA is TGCAGCGTACGAGCGGGAGAGTCGGCCTCTTACGAGCAGTACTTC.

The genes are TRBV20-1 and TRBJ2-5, with 10 bases lining up with TRBD2. The CDR3 runs 15 residues. Germline loops: CDR1 DFQATT, CDR2 SNEGSKA (reference sequence). With 6 bases clipped from V and 3 bases from J, the junction kept 10 bases outside the gene matches. CDR3 residues: CSANGLAAAKETQYF. The CDR3 bases are TGCAGTGCAAACGGACTAGCGGCAGCGAAAGAGACCCAGTACTTC.

The genes are TRBV18 and TRBJ2-7; 12 bases fit TRBD1. The CDR3 covers 15 residues. V gave up 5 bases and J gave up 7 bases; unmatched junction bases: 9. Germline lookup yields CDR1 KGHSH and CDR2 LQKENI. CDR3 sequence (DNA): TGTGCCAGCTCAAGATCCAGGGACAGGGGGCAGGAGCAGTACTTC. This gives the protein CASSRSRDRGQEQYF.

Many counts were recorded for this clonotype. V is TRBV4-1 and J is TRBJ1-1; D is possibly TRBD1 (5 bases). CDR1 and CDR2 (germline): MGHRA, YSYEKL. V was shortened by 1 base and J by 1 base, with 13 bases between the two germline ends. The length of the CDR3 is 16 residues. CDR3 sequence reads: CASSQVGGGANTEAFF. The DNA of the CDR3 is TGCGCCAGCAGCCAAGTCGGGGGAGGGGCGAACACTGAAGCTTTCTTT.

The V and J genes are TRBV7-9 and TRBJ1-1; 7 bases agree with TRBD1. V was clipped by 5 bases and J by 6 bases; unmatched bases: 18. Germline CDR1 and CDR2: SEHNR and FQNEAQ (reference sequence). This CDR3 spans 17 amino acids. Here the CDR3 reads CASSPPPKQGRGPEAFF. The CDR3 bases are TGTGCCAGCAGCCCCCCTCCCAAACAGGGGAGAGGCCCTGAAGCTTTCTTT.

This clonotype was detected a few times. This sequence joins TRBV3-1 and TRBJ2-1, with a possible D match to TRBD2 (6 bases). The CDR3 is 13 residues long. Germline CDR1 and CDR2: LGHDT and YNNKEL (reference sequence). The V end was cut by 3 bases, the J end by 7 bases, with 10 bases between. CDR3 bases: TGTGCCAGCAGCCAGAACGGAGGGAATGAGCAGTTCTTC. Encoded protein: CASSQNGGNEQFF.

The chain couples TRBV7-6 to TRBJ2-2; 12 bases fit TRBD2. The V and J ends lost 5 bases and 10 bases, in that order; junction bases with no gene match: 8. CDR1 and CDR2 from the germline V gene are SGHVS and FNYEAQ. The CDR3 loop spans 15 amino acids. CDR3 DNA sequence: TGTGCCAGCAGCCCGGAACTAGCGGGAGGCGAGGAGCTGTTTTTT. It encodes CASSPELAGGEELFF.

This clonotype was found many times. J is TRBJ2-7 and V is TRBV27; D not resolved. CDR3 length: 13 amino acids. Germline V CDR1 and CDR2: MNHEY, SMNVEV (reference sequence). V was trimmed by 5 bases and J by 2 bases, leaving 10 bases between them. The CDR3 DNA reads TGTGCCAGCAGTCTCAGTTTTCCCTACGAGCAGTACTTC. It translates to CASSLSFPYEQYF.